The T cell receptor beta chain described here comes from a study of T cells in localized non-small cell lung cancer. Overall study results and limits: Adjacent lung had a median roughly 53 of the 100 largest tumor clones. Patients showing higher blood T cell density tended to see longer overall survival. One tumor region alone was sequenced, and heterogeneity therefore remains possible. Maximal T cell clonality occurred in uninvolved adjacent lung, with tumor ranking below it.

Measured with immunoSEQ multiplex PCR; TCRdb has only the in-frame clones, and not every one. Of around 35,000 clones listed, about 92% were seen once; the top ten hold 7.9%. Of note for this clone: Its target is unknown.

The sample here was peripheral blood, taken before any cancer treatment. This clonotype was sampled from an older female donor with stage I lung adenocarcinoma.

CDR3 sequence: CASSPPDRGGYGYTF. DNA of the CDR3: TGTGCCAGCAGCCCTCCGGACAGGGGGGGGTATGGCTACACCTTC. This chain connects TRBV6-6 to TRBJ1-2; 10 bases are shared with TRBD1. The CDR3 contains 15 residues. Germline CDR1 is MNHNY and CDR2 is SVGAGI (reference sequence). Losses at the gene ends were 6 bases for V and 5 bases for J; bases not matched to a gene: 9.